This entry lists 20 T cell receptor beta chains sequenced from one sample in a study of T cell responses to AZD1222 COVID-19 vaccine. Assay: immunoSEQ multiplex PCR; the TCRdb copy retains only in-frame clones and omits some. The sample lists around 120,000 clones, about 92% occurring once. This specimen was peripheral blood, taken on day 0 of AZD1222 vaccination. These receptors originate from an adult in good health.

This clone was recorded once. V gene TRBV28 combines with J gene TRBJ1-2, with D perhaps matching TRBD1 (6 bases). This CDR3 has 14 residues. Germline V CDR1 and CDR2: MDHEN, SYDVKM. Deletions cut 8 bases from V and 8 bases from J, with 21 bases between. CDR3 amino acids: CASHAAGDTIGYTF. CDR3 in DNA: TGTGCCAGCCATGCCGCAGGGGATACTATAGGCTACACCTTC.

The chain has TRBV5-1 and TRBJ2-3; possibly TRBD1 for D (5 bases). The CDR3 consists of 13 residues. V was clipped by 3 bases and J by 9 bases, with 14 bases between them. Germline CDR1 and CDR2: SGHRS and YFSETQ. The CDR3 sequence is CASSSPTASTQYF. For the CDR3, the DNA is TGCGCCAGCAGCTCGCCGACAGCCAGCACGCAGTATTTT.

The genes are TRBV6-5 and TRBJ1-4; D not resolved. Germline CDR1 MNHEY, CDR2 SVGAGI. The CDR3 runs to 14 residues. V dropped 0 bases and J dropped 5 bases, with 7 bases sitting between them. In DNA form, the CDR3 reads TGTGCCAGCAGTTACTCATCAGAAAATGAAAAACTGTTTTTT. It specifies CASSYSSENEKLFF.

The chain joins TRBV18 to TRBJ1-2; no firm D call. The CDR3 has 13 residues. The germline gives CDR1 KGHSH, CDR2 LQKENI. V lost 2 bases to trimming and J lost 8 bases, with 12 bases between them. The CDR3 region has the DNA TGTGCCAGCTCACCAACGGCTATCGAGGGCTACACCTTC. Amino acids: CASSPTAIEGYTF.

The CDR3 DNA is TGTGCCAGTAGTAATTTTCCCGGGACCTACAATGATCAGCCCCAGCATTTT. Its protein is CASSNFPGTYNDQPQHF. The V gene is TRBV19, the J gene TRBJ1-5; the D gene is possibly TRBD1 (5 bases). CDR3 size: 17 residues. Germline V gives CDR1 LNHDA, CDR2 SQIVND (reference sequence). Trimming took off 4 bases at V and 5 bases at J, with 21 bases between the two ends.

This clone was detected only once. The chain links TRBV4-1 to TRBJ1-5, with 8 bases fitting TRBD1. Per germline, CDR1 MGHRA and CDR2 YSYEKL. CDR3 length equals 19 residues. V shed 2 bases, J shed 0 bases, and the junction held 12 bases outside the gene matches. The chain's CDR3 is CASSQPYGQGFYSNQPQHF. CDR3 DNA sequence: TGCGCCAGCAGCCAACCCTATGGACAGGGTTTTTATAGCAATCAGCCCCAGCATTTT.

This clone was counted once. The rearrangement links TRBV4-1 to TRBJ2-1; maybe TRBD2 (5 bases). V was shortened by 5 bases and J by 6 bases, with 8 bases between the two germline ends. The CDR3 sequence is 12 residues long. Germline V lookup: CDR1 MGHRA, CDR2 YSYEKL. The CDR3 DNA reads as TGCGCCAGCAGCAGCGGAGTCAATGAGCAGTTCTTC. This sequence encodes CASSSGVNEQFF.

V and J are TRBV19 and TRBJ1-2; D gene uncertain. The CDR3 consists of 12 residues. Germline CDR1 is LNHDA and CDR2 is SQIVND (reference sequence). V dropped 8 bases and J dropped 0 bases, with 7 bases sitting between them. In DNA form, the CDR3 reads TGTGCCAGTTCTCGAGCTAACTATGGCTACACCTTC. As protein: CASSRANYGYTF.

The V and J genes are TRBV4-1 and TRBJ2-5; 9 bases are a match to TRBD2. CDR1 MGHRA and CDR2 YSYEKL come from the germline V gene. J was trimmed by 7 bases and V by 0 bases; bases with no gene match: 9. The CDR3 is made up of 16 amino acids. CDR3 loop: CASSQDRLAGMVTQYF. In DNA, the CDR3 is TGCGCCAGCAGCCAAGATCGGCTAGCGGGAATGGTGACCCAGTACTTC.

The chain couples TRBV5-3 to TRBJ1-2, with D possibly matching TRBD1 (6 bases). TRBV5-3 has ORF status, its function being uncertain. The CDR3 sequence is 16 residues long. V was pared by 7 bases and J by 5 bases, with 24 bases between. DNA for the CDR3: TGTGCCAGACCCTGGGTGGGGGCAGGTTACGGGTATGGCTACACCTTC. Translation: CARPWVGAGYGYGYTF.

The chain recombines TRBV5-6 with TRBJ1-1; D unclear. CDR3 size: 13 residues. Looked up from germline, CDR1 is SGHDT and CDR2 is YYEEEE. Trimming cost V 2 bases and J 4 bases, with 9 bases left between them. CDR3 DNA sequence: TGTGCCAGCAGCTTTCCCCATAGCACTGAAGCTTTCTTT. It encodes CASSFPHSTEAFF.

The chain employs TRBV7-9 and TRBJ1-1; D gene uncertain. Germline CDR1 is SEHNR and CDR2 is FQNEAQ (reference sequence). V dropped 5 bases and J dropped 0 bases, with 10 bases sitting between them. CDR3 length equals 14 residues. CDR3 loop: CASSVQRMNTEAFF. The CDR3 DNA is TGTGCCAGCAGCGTACAGAGAATGAACACTGAAGCTTTCTTT.

DNA for the CDR3: TGTGCCAGCAGCCCCCCGGCTAGCGAAATCACAGATACGCAGTATTTT. Protein product: CASSPPASEITDTQYF. V usage is TRBV7-8 and J usage is TRBJ2-3; tentatively, D is TRBD2 (6 bases). Germline V gene data show CDR1 as SGHVS and CDR2 as FQNEAQ. This CDR3 has 16 residues. V lost 5 bases to trimming and J lost 2 bases, with 17 bases between them.

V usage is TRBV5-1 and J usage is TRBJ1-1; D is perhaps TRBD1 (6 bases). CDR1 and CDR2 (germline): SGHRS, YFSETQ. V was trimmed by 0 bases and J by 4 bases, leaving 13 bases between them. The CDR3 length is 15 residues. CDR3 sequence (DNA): TGCGCCAGCAGCTTGGGCCAGGGGACGAGCACTGAAGCTTTCTTT. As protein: CASSLGQGTSTEAFF.

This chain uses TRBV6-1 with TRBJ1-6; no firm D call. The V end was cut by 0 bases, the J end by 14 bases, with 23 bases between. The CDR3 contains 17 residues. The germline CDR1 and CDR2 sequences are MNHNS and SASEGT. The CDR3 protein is CASSEALVSLGGLTLHF. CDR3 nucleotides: TGTGCCAGCAGTGAAGCGCTGGTCAGCTTAGGAGGTTTAACCCTCCACTTT.

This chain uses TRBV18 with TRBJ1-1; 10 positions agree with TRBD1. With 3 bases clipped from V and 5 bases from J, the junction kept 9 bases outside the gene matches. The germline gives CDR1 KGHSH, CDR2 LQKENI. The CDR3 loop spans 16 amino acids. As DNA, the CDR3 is TGTGCCAGCTCACCGGGACAGGGGACTATAAGGACTGAAGCTTTCTTT. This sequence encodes CASSPGQGTIRTEAFF. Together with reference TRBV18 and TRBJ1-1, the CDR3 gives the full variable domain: NAGVMQNPRHLVRRRGQEARLRCSPMKGHSHVYWYRQLPEEGLKFMVYLQKENIIDESGMPKERFSAEFPKEGPSILRIQQVVRGDSAAYFCASSPGQGTIRTEAFFGQGTRLTVV.

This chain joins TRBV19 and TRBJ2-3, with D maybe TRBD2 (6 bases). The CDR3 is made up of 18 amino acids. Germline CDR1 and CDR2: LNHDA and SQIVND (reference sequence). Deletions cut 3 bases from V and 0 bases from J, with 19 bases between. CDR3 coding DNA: TGTGCCAGTAGTATTAAAAGTGCTAGCGCTCTTAGCACAGATACGCAGTATTTT. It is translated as CASSIKSASALSTDTQYF.

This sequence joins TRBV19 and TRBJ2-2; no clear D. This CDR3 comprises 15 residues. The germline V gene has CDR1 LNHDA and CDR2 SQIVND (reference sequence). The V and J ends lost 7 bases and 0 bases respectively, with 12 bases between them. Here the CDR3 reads CASKFGRTNTGELFF. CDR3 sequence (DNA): TGTGCCAGTAAGTTCGGCCGTACGAACACCGGGGAGCTGTTTTTT.

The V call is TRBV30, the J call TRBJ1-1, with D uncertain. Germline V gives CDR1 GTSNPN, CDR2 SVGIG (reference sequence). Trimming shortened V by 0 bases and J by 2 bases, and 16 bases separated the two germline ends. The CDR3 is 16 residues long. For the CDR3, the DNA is TGTGCCTGGAGTGTACGATTGTTCCCAGAAAACACTGAAGCTTTCTTT. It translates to CAWSVRLFPENTEAFF.

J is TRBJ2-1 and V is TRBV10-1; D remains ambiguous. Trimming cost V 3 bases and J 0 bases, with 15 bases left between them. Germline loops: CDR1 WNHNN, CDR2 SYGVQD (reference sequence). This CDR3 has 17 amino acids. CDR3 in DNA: TGCGCCAGCAGTGACCCGACCCTAACGAGCTCCTACAATGAGCAGTTCTTC. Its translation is CASSDPTLTSSYNEQFF.